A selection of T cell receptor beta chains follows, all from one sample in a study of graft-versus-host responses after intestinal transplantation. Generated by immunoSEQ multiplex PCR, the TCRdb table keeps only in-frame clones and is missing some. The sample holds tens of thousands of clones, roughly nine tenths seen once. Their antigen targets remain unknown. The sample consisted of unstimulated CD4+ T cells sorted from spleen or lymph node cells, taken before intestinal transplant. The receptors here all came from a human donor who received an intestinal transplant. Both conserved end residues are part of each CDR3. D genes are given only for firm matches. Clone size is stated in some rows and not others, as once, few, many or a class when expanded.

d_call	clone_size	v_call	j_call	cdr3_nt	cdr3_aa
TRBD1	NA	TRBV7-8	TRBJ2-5	TGTGCCAGCAGCCTACCCGGACAGGGAGGAGAGACCCAGTACTTC	CASSLPGQGGETQYF
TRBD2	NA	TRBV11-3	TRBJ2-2	TGTGCCAGCAGCTCGACTAGCAGGACCGGGGAGCTGTTTTTT	CASSSTSRTGELFF
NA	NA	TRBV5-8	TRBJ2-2	TGTGCCAGCAGCTTTAACAGGGTATGGGCCGGGGAGCTGTTTTTT	CASSFNRVWAGELFF
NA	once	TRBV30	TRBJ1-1	TGTGCCTGGAGTGTACTCGTGGACAGCCCAGCTTTCTTT	CAWSVLVDSPAFF
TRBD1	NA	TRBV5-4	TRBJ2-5	TGTGCCAGCAGCCGGACAGGGGACCAAGAGACCCAGTACTTC	CASSRTGDQETQYF
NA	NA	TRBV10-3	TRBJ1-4	TGTGCCATCAGTGACAGGGGCGCAGGAAAACTGTTTTTT	CAISDRGAGKLFF
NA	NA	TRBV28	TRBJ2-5	TGTGCCAGCAGTTTAGGTTGGCAGACCCAGTACTTC	CASSLGWQTQYF
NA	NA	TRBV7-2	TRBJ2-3	TGTGCCAGCAGCTCTTACGACTCCACGCAGTATTTT	CASSSYDSTQYF
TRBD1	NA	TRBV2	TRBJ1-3	TGTGCCAGCAGTGGGGACAGGGGAAACACCATATATTTT	CASSGDRGNTIYF
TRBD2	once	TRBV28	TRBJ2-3	TGTGCCAGCAGTCTTGATTCTAGCGGGGGGGGCTCAGATACGCAGTATTTT	CASSLDSSGGGSDTQYF
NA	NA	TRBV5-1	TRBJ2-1	TGCGCCAGCACCATGGGGGGGGGCGGCCATTATGAGCAGTTCTTC	CASTMGGGGHYEQFF
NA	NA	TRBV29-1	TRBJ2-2	TGCAGCGTTTCGGCTAGCGCGAACACCGGGGAGCTGTTTTTT	CSVSASANTGELFF
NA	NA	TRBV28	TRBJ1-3	TGTGCCAGCAGCTTTGACAGTACCTCTGGAAACACCATATATTTT	CASSFDSTSGNTIYF
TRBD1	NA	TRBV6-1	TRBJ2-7	TGTGCCAGCAGTTCAGACAGGGGCGTCTACGAGCAGTACTTC	CASSSDRGVYEQYF
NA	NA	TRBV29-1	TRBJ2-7	TGCAGCGTCGGAGGGGGCGTGTACGAGCAGTACTTC	CSVGGGVYEQYF
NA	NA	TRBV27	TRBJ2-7	TGTGCCAGCAGTTTGGCGGGGGCGTACGAGCAGTACTTC	CASSLAGAYEQYF
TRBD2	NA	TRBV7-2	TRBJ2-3	TGTGCCAGCAGCCGCATAGCGGGGTCCCCGGCAGATACGCAGTATTTT	CASSRIAGSPADTQYF
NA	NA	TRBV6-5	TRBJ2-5	TGTGCCAGCAGTCCCATCTCCCGGGGGGAGACCCAGTACTTC	CASSPISRGETQYF
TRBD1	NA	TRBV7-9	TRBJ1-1	TGTGCCAGCAGCACACCCGGGACAGGGGACACTGAAGCTTTCTTT	CASSTPGTGDTEAFF
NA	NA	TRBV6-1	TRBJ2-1	TGTGCCAGCAGTGAAATCCTGGGGGGTTGGGAATACAATGAGCAGTTCTTC	CASSEILGGWEYNEQFF
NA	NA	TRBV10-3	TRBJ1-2	TGTGCCATCAGGGAACAGGGAAACTATGGCTACACCTTC	CAIREQGNYGYTF
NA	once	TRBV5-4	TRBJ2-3	TGTGCCAGCAGCCCTACCGGGGTCTCTAGCACAGATACGCAGTATTTT	CASSPTGVSSTDTQYF
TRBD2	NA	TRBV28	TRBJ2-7	TGTGCCAGCAGCCGAGGACTAGCCCACGAGCAGTACTTC	CASSRGLAHEQYF
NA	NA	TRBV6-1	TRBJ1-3	TGTGCCAGTGTCCTTCGCTCTGGAAACACCATATATTTT	CASVLRSGNTIYF
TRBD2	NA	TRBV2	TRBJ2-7	TGTGCCAGCAGGGGGGGGAGCTCCTACGAGCAGTACTTC	CASRGGSSYEQYF
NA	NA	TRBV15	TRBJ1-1	TGTGCCACCAGCAGAGAAGGGGACACTGAAGCTTTCTTT	CATSREGDTEAFF
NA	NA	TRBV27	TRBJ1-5	TGTGCCAGCAGTTTTAGGGGAAGCCAGCCCCAGCATTTT	CASSFRGSQPQHF
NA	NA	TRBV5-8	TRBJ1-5	TGTGCCAGCAGCTCCCCATATCAGCCCCAGCATTTT	CASSSPYQPQHF
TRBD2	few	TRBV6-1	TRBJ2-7	TGTGCCAGCAGTGAGACTAGCGGGGCCTACGAGCAGTACTTC	CASSETSGAYEQYF
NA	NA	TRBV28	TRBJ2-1	TGTGCCAGCAAAGGGGGGGGTGTCTCCTACAATGAGCAGTTCTTC	CASKGGGVSYNEQFF
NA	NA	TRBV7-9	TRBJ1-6	TGTGCCAGCAGCTTATCGGAGGGAAACTCACCCCTCCACTTT	CASSLSEGNSPLHF
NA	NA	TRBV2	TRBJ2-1	TGTGCCAGCAAACCCCAGGGGGCCGGACTAGGGGGGAATGAGCAGTTCTTC	CASKPQGAGLGGNEQFF
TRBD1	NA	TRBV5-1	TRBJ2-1	TGCGCCAGCGGGGACAGTCCTGCTTACAATGAGCAGTTCTTC	CASGDSPAYNEQFF
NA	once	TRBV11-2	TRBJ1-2	TGTGCCAGCAGCTCCTTACAGGGACCCAACTATGGCTACACCTTC	CASSSLQGPNYGYTF
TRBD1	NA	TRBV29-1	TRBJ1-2	TGCAGCGTTACCGGGACAGTCTTAACCCACGATAACTATGGCTACACCTTC	CSVTGTVLTHDNYGYTF
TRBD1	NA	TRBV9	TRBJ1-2	TGTGCCAGCAGCGGAAGGACAGGATTCTATGGCTACACCTTC	CASSGRTGFYGYTF
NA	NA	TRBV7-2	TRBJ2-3	TGTGCCAGCAGCCCAGCCACAGCAATCACGCAGTATTTT	CASSPATAITQYF
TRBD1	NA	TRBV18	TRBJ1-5	TGTGCCAGCTCACCCTACGGGACAGGGGGTAGTCAGCCCCAGCATTTT	CASSPYGTGGSQPQHF
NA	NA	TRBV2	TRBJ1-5	TGTGCCAGCAGCCCGACTGCGTATAGCAATCAGCCCCAGCATTTT	CASSPTAYSNQPQHF
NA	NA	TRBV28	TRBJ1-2	TGTGCCAGCATTACTCCCCGTCGGGTTCGTGGCTACACCTTC	CASITPRRVRGYTF
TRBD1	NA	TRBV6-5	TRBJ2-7	TGTGCCAGCAGTCGCCCGGGACAGGGGAACTACGAGCAGTACTTC	CASSRPGQGNYEQYF
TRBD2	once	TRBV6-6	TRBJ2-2	TGTGCCAGCAGTTACTCGACTAGCGGGAGTAACGGGGAGCTGTTTTTT	CASSYSTSGSNGELFF
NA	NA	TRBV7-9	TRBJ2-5	TGTGCCAGCAGCCGCGCAATGCGGGAGACCCAGTACTTC	CASSRAMRETQYF
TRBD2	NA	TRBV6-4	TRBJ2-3	TGTGCCAGCAGTGACCACGCGGGAGGAGTCGATACGCAGTATTTT	CASSDHAGGVDTQYF
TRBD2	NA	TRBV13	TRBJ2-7	TGTGCCAGCAGCCCACGGACTAGCGGCCCCTACGAGCAGTACTTC	CASSPRTSGPYEQYF
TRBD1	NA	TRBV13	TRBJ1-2	TGTGCCAGCCCATTCCCTCGACAGGGGGCGCGGGGCTACACCTTC	CASPFPRQGARGYTF
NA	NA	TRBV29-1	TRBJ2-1	TGCAGCTGCGGGACGGACTACAATGAGCAGTTCTTC	CSCGTDYNEQFF
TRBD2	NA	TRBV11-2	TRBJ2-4	TGTGCCAGCAGCCCTAGCGGGGGGAGTAGAAACATTCAGTACTTC	CASSPSGGSRNIQYF